This T cell receptor beta chain was found in a study of graft-versus-host responses after intestinal transplantation. Study-wide context: Every transplant recipient was induced with anti-thymocyte globulin, then maintained on tacrolimus and steroids for approximately three years. Overall study findings and caveats: Allografts carried high graft-versus-host to host-versus-graft clonal ratios in patients having graft-donor T cell macrochimerism. Early post-transplant HvG declines were associated with peak circulating GvH clone levels.

Produced via immunoSEQ multiplex PCR; TCRdb's table is partial and in-frame only. The table lists 55,000 to 70,000 clones, more than 75% of them singletons. Looked up from germline, CDR1 is MNHNS and CDR2 is SASEGT. V was trimmed by 3 bases and J by 6 bases, leaving 6 bases between them. This CDR3 contains 12 residues. Regarding this clone: As yet, its antigen is unknown.

The rearrangement joins TRBV6-1 to TRBJ2-4; D not resolved. Here the sequenced sample was PBMCs, taken roughly 120 days after intestinal transplantation. The clonotype comes from a human patient who received an intestinal transplant, so some T cells may come from the graft donor. The CDR3 nucleotides read TGTGCCAGCAGTGATTGGGGAAACATTCAGTACTTC. Its protein product is CASSDWGNIQYF.